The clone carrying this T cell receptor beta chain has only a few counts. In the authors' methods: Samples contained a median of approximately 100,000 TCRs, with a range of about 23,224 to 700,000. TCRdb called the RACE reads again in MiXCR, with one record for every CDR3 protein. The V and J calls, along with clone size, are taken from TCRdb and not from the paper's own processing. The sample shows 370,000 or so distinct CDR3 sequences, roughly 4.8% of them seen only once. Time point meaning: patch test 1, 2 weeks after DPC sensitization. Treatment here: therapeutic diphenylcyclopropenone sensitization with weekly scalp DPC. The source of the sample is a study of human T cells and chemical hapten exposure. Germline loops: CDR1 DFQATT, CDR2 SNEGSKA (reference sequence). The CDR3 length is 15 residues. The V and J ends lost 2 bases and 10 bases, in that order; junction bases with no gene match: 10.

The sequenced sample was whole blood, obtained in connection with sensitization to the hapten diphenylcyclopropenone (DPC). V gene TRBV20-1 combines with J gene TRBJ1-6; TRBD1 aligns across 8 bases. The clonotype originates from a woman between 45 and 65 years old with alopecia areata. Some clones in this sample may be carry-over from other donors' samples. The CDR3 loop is CSARPPGQVRSPLHF. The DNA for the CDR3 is TGCAGTGCTAGACCCCCGGGACAGGTTCGATCACCCCTCCACTTT.